The 32 T cell receptor beta chains listed next were all sequenced from one sample in a study of blood T cells in healthy people across ages. PCR was performed a second time for about 7 to 11 cycles using a sample-barcoded 5' primer and a J-beta primer mix. TCRdb fed the 5' RACE reads into MiXCR, producing one record per CDR3 protein. The sample lists approximately 810,000 distinct CDR3 sequences; 36% were seen once. Sequencing input: blood. These receptors all stem from a man between 18 and 29 years old in good health.

There are many counts of this clonotype. The rearrangement uses TRBV27 and TRBJ2-5, with unresolved D. Per the germline V gene, CDR1 is MNHEY and CDR2 is SMNVEV (reference sequence). Trimming left V 8 bases short and J 1 base short, with 11 bases between. The CDR3 sequence is 13 residues long. The CDR3 protein is CASGRRVQETQYF. Here the CDR3 DNA reads TGTGCCAGCGGTAGAAGGGTCCAAGAGACCCAGTACTTC.

The table lists this clonotype with a few counts. The genes are TRBV4-3 and TRBJ1-5; D is unresolved. This CDR3 contains 14 residues. V dropped 3 bases and J dropped 7 bases, with 13 bases sitting between them. Germline V lookup: CDR1 LGHNA, CDR2 YSLEER. CDR3 residues: CASSQVTGGQPQHF. The CDR3 DNA reads TGCGCCAGCAGCCAGGTCACGGGTGGACAGCCCCAGCATTTT.

The rearrangement joins TRBV20-1 to TRBJ2-1; TRBD2 aligns across 8 bases. After removal of 3 bases from V and 10 bases from J, the junction contained 14 bases not matched to a gene. Germline CDR1 reads DFQATT; CDR2 reads SNEGSKA (reference sequence). The CDR3 length is 15 residues. CDR3 protein: CSASQASGSGFEQFF. In DNA, the CDR3 is TGCAGTGCTAGTCAGGCCAGCGGGAGTGGATTCGAGCAGTTCTTC.

The chain combines TRBV6-6 with TRBJ2-5; a possible D gene is TRBD2 (6 bases). Trimming took off 6 bases at V and 7 bases at J, with 15 bases between the two ends. The CDR3 runs 13 residues. Germline loops: CDR1 MNHNY, CDR2 SVGAGI (reference sequence). CDR3 protein: CASRVGTSGTQYF. CDR3 bases: TGTGCCAGCAGAGTCGGGACTTCGGGGACCCAGTACTTC.

This clonotype has just a few counts. The V call is TRBV28, the J call TRBJ2-3, with D perhaps given as TRBD1 or TRBD2 (6 bases each). The CDR3 contains 14 residues. Trimming removed 7 bases at V and 2 bases at J, with 13 bases between. From germline, CDR1 is MDHEN and CDR2 SYDVKM. DNA for the CDR3: TGTGCCAGCATTGGAGGGGGAAACACAGATACGCAGTATTTT. It is translated as CASIGGGNTDTQYF.

The chain joins TRBV4-2 to TRBJ1-2; unclear D gene. CDR1 LGHNA and CDR2 YNFKEQ come from the germline V gene. Trimming removed 0 bases at V and 5 bases at J, with 1 base between. This CDR3 contains 11 residues. The CDR3 DNA follows: TGTGCCAGCAGCCAAGATTATGGCTACACCTTC. Translated: CASSQDYGYTF.

This chain uses TRBV12-3 or TRBV12-4 with TRBJ1-2, with D hard to call. There are 12 residues in the CDR3. V shed 5 bases and J shed 4 bases, with 8 bases lying between them. DNA of the CDR3: TGTGCCAGCAGTCCCCTGGGCTATGGCTACACCTTC. Protein product: CASSPLGYGYTF.

As concerns this clonotype: One end of the junction is discordant with germline, which a read error may explain. V is TRBV4-3 and J is TRBJ1-2; D is unclear. Germline V gene lookup returns CDR1 LGHNA and CDR2 YSLEER. This CDR3 is 14 amino acids long. This CDR3 reads CARSQDRGSYGYTF. The CDR3 nucleotides are TGCGCCCGCAGCCAAGATCGCGGAAGCTATGGCTACACCTTC.

This chain links TRBV5-1 with TRBJ2-1, with D perhaps matching TRBD2 (7 bases). The CDR3 is made up of 15 amino acids. Germline CDR1 is SGHRS and CDR2 is YFSETQ. The V and J ends lost 8 bases and 6 bases respectively, with 21 bases between them. In nucleotides, the CDR3 is TGCGCCAGTAAGGAGGGGGGGGTGACCTGCAATGAGCAGTTCTTC. Translation: CASKEGGVTCNEQFF. The full variable domain, completed using reference TRBV5-1 and TRBJ2-1, is KAGVTQTPRYLIKTRGQQVTLSCSPISGHRSVSWYQQTPGQGLQFLFEYFSETQRNKGNFPGRFSGRQFSNSRSEMNVSTLELGDSALYLCASKEGGVTCNEQFFGPGTRLTVL.

The chain combines TRBV10-3 with TRBJ1-5; 7 nucleotides match TRBD1. V lost 10 bases and J lost 2; bases outside the gene matches: 8. Germline CDR1 and CDR2: ENHRY and SYGVKD. The CDR3 has 14 residues. Here the CDR3 reads CATGGGTRNQPQHF. The CDR3 nucleotides read TGTGCCACAGGGGGGGGGACACGCAATCAGCCCCAGCATTTT.

The chain carries TRBV12-3 or TRBV12-4 and TRBJ2-2; the D call may be TRBD1 or TRBD2 (7 bases each). This CDR3 has 15 amino acids. Between the trimmed V and J ends, which lost 6 bases and 4 bases, there was a span of 15 bases. In nucleotides, the CDR3 is TGTGCCAGCAGCCCTGCAGGGGGGGGCACCGGGGAGCTGTTTTTT. This codes for CASSPAGGGTGELFF.

V usage is TRBV5-1 and J usage is TRBJ2-1; possible D gene TRBD1, 5 bases. Germline CDR1 is SGHRS and CDR2 is YFSETQ. Trimming removed 3 bases at V and 0 bases at J, with 10 bases between. The CDR3 is 15 amino acids. This CDR3 reads CASSWPTDSYNEQFF. The DNA for the CDR3 is TGCGCCAGCAGCTGGCCGACAGACTCCTACAATGAGCAGTTCTTC.

V and J are TRBV2 and TRBJ2-5; weak D call: TRBD2 (5 bases). CDR1 is SNHLY, CDR2 FYNNEI, per germline. The CDR3 contains 13 residues. Trimming removed 7 bases from V and 11 bases from J, with 20 bases in between. For the CDR3, the DNA is TGTGCCAGCACCGGGGAGACCTACAATGAGCAGTACTTC. It is translated as CASTGETYNEQYF.

The gene calls are TRBV7-2 and TRBJ2-1; D not certain. CDR1 is SGHTA and CDR2 is FQGNSA in the germline V gene. Trimming removed 1 base at V and 5 bases at J, with 12 bases between. There are 15 residues in the CDR3. The CDR3 nucleotides are TGTGCCAGCAGCTTAGACGGCAGGTCAGACAATGAGCAGTTCTTC. Its translation is CASSLDGRSDNEQFF.

The J gene is TRBJ2-4, the V gene TRBV5-1, with a weak D call TRBD2 (6 bases). Per the germline V gene, CDR1 is SGHRS and CDR2 is YFSETQ. The V gene lost 0 bases and the J gene lost 9 bases, with 16 bases spanning the gap. CDR3 length equals 15 residues. As DNA, the CDR3 is TGCGCCAGCAGCTTGGCCGTCGGGGAGGCACGCATTCAGTACTTC. This gives the protein CASSLAVGEARIQYF.

The chain recombines TRBV12-3 or TRBV12-4 with TRBJ2-2, with D unresolved. Trimming stripped 6 bases from V and 7 bases from J, with 9 bases between. This CDR3 has 12 amino acids. The CDR3: CASRDSVGELFF. CDR3 DNA: TGTGCCAGCAGGGATAGTGTCGGGGAGCTGTTTTTT.

CDR3 region: CASSIPGTGTYEQFF. In nucleotides, the CDR3 is TGTGCCAGCAGCATCCCCGGGACAGGGACCTACGAGCAGTTCTTC. The chain uses TRBV3-1 and TRBJ2-1; TRBD1 agrees at 9 bases. In germline, CDR1 is LGHDT, CDR2 YNNKEL (reference sequence). The CDR3 loop spans 15 amino acids. Trimming at V came to 5 bases and at J to 10 bases, leaving 12 bases not matched to a gene.

The chain has TRBV4-3 and TRBJ1-2; weak D call: TRBD1 (5 bases). The CDR3 has 16 amino acids. Germline-derived CDR1 and CDR2 are LGHNA and YSLEER. V lost 0 bases to trimming and J lost 8 bases, with 19 bases between them. The CDR3 DNA is TGCGCCAGCAGCCAAGATCGGGGCAGGGTAGGAGGGGGCTACACCTTC. Amino acid sequence: CASSQDRGRVGGGYTF.

This clonotype was counted a few times. The CDR3 DNA sequence: TGTGCCAGCGCCGGGACAGGCCCCTTTGGCTACACCTTC. Residues: CASAGTGPFGYTF. The chain uses TRBV7-9 and TRBJ1-2, with 8 bases fitting TRBD1. The trim removed 8 bases at V and 7 bases at J, leaving 9 bases unmatched. Germline assignment: CDR1 SEHNR and CDR2 FQNEAQ (reference sequence). The CDR3 covers 13 residues.

In its sample, this clonotype was seen many times. The rearrangement uses TRBV12-3 or TRBV12-4 and TRBJ2-5, with TRBD2 matching 7 bases. V shed 7 bases and J 3 bases; nucleotides not matched to a gene: 11. The CDR3 is 15 residues long. CDR3 nucleotide sequence: TGTGCCAGCACTTGGGGCCTAGCGGAGAAAGAGACCCAGTACTTC. Protein product: CASTWGLAEKETQYF.

The chain is built from TRBV28 and TRBJ2-3; the match to TRBD1 covers 8 bases. This CDR3 is built from 15 residues. Germline values: CDR1 MDHEN, CDR2 SYDVKM. V was pared by 6 bases and J by 2 bases, with 7 bases of the junction left unmatched. CDR3 sequence (DNA): TGTGCCAGCAGCCCCCTGGACAGGGTCACAGATACGCAGTATTTT. Translation: CASSPLDRVTDTQYF. Drawing the rest from reference TRBV28 and TRBJ2-3, the complete variable domain is DVKVTQSSRYLVKRTGEKVFLECVQDMDHENMFWYRQDPGLGLRLIYFSYDVKMKEKGDIPEGYSVSREKKERFSLILESASTNQTSMYLCASSPLDRVTDTQYFGPGTRLTVL.

This clonotype showed up just once. A much bigger clone sits one base away, suggesting this may be a read error. J is TRBJ2-5 and V is TRBV5-1, with 9 bases fitting TRBD1. Germline V CDR1 and CDR2: SGHRS, YFSETQ. The CDR3 runs 17 residues. As DNA, the CDR3 is TGCGTCAGCAGCAGAAGACAGGGGGTGTCCGCGCAAGAGACCCAGTACTTC. As protein: CVSSRRQGVSAQETQYF.

The rearrangement links TRBV7-9 to TRBJ1-1; D not resolved. CDR1 SEHNR and CDR2 FQNEAQ come from the germline V gene (reference sequence). Trimming pared 4 bases from V and 5 bases from J, leaving 14 bases between. CDR3 length equals 14 residues. CDR3 nucleotide sequence: TGTGCCAGCAGCTCTCCTAAAGTGCGGACTGAAGCTTTCTTT. Translated, it gives CASSSPKVRTEAFF.

This chain uses TRBV11-2 with TRBJ1-2, with D possibly matching TRBD1 (5 bases). The CDR3 contains 13 residues. The germline V gene has CDR1 SGHAT and CDR2 FQNNGV. V dropped 4 bases and J dropped 4 bases, with 10 bases sitting between them. CDR3 nucleotide sequence: TGTGCCAGCAGCTCTGGGGGAACCTATGGCTACACCTTC. Translating it yields CASSSGGTYGYTF.

This chain links TRBV6-5 with TRBJ2-3; D gene ambiguous. Germline CDR1 reads MNHEY; CDR2 reads SVGAGI. There are 16 residues in the CDR3. Trimming cost V 0 bases and J 2 bases, with 12 bases left between them. The CDR3 DNA sequence: TGTGCCAGCAGTTACTCGAAGGTGGGCCTCACAGATACGCAGTATTTT. It yields the protein CASSYSKVGLTDTQYF.

Remarks on this clonotype: This may be a read error, as it is one base from a much larger clone. This chain links TRBV29-1 with TRBJ2-3; the D is unclear. V was shortened by 7 bases and J by 7 bases, with 12 bases between the two germline ends. The V gene's germline CDR1 is SQVTM and CDR2 ANQGSEA. This CDR3 comprises 11 residues. CDR3: CSGLTQNTQYF. The CDR3 DNA is TGCAGCGGCCTTACGCAAAATACGCAGTATTTT.

This clonotype appeared a few times. This chain links TRBV3-1 with TRBJ2-3; a possible D gene is TRBD1 (5 bases). CDR3 length equals 15 residues. Germline assignment: CDR1 LGHDT and CDR2 YNNKEL (reference sequence). Between the trimmed V and J ends, which lost 6 bases and 1 base, there was a span of 14 bases. CDR3 sequence: CASSLRRGRTDTQYF. In nucleotides, the CDR3 is TGTGCCAGCAGTCTGAGAAGGGGCCGCACAGATACGCAGTATTTT.

There are a few counts of this clonotype. V and J are TRBV12-3 or TRBV12-4 and TRBJ1-1; 7 bases align to TRBD1. Trimming at V came to 3 bases and at J to 3 bases, leaving 4 bases not matched to a gene. This CDR3 region has 14 residues. The CDR3 reads CASSFSGGDTEAFF. The CDR3 DNA is TGTGCCAGCAGTTTCTCAGGGGGGGACACTGAAGCTTTCTTT.

The chain is built from TRBV2 and TRBJ1-1; no firm D call. This CDR3 contains 14 residues. The germline gives CDR1 SNHLY, CDR2 FYNNEI. Deletions cut 4 bases from V and 1 base from J, with 10 bases between. The CDR3 here is CASSVEGSNTEAFF. DNA for the CDR3: TGTGCCAGCAGTGTCGAGGGATCGAACACTGAAGCTTTCTTT.

The rearrangement uses TRBV4-1 and TRBJ2-1; D gene uncertain. This CDR3 region has 15 residues. V lost 3 bases, J lost 9 bases, and 18 bases lay in between. Germline-derived CDR1 and CDR2 are MGHRA and YSYEKL. The CDR3 loop reads CASSQPETSLSEQFF. The CDR3 nucleotides are TGCGCCAGCAGCCAGCCCGAGACTTCTTTGTCTGAGCAGTTCTTC.

Comment on this clonotype: Mismatch with germline at one junction end may stem from a read error. The chain has TRBV4-2 and TRBJ2-1, with 9 bases lining up with TRBD1. CDR1 is LGHNA, CDR2 YNFKEQ, per germline. The CDR3 length is 14 residues. The CDR3 coding sequence is TGTGTCAGCAGCCAGGGACAGGGAGGCAATGAGCAGTTCTTC. This gives the protein CVSSQGQGGNEQFF.

This chain joins TRBV12-3 or TRBV12-4 and TRBJ2-2; tentative D call: TRBD2 (6 bases). Trimming took 2 bases from V and 6 from J, leaving 7 bases between them. There are 13 residues in the CDR3. CDR3 loop: CASSLRGSGELFF. CDR3 DNA: TGTGCCAGCAGTTTACGGGGGTCCGGGGAGCTGTTTTTT.